Following are 5 T cell receptor beta chains from one sample sequenced in a study of immune characterization of retroperitoneal liposarcoma. TCRdb itself ran the PCR reads through MiXCR, one entry per CDR3 protein. The sample has 10,000 or so distinct CDR3 sequences, around 30% seen once. The sample comprised tumor tissue. The source of these receptors is a male donor with retroperitoneal liposarcoma.

The CDR3 is CASSDLADSEFF. CDR3 sequence (DNA): TGTGCCAGCAGTGACCTAGCTGATAGTGAGTTCTTC. The chain combines TRBV6-1 with TRBJ2-1; D is possibly TRBD2 (5 bases). Germline-derived CDR1 and CDR2 are MNHNS and SASEGT. The length of the CDR3 is 12 residues. V was cut by 3 bases and J by 14 bases, with 14 bases left in between.

The chain uses TRBV11-2 and TRBJ2-5; TRBD2 aligns across 12 bases. CDR3 length: 16 amino acids. In germline, CDR1 is SGHAT, CDR2 FQNNGV. The J segment lost 4 bases and the V segment lost 5 bases, leaving 8 bases of the junction unmatched. CDR3 coding DNA: TGTGCCAGCAGCACCCTAGCGGGAGGGCCGGGAGAGACCCAGTACTTC. Translating gives CASSTLAGGPGETQYF.

Judged by abundance, this clonotype is medium-sized. This sequence joins TRBV12-3 or TRBV12-4 and TRBJ2-7; a weak D match, TRBD1 (6 bases). Trimming took off 5 bases at V and 0 bases at J, with 14 bases between the two ends. The CDR3 loop spans 15 amino acids. The CDR3 loop is CASSLPTGSSYEQYF. CDR3 in DNA: TGTGCCAGCAGTCTCCCGACAGGAAGCTCCTACGAGCAGTACTTC.

By share of the sample, this clonotype is medium-sized (0.01 to 0.1%). The chain has TRBV6-1 and TRBJ1-1; weak D call: TRBD1 (5 bases). CDR1 MNHNS and CDR2 SASEGT come from the germline V gene. Deletions cut 7 bases from V and 1 base from J, with 13 bases between. The CDR3 spans 14 residues. The CDR3 DNA reads TGTGCCAGCACCCCCAGGGCAGGGAACACTGAAGCTTTCTTT. Translating gives CASTPRAGNTEAFF.

The rearrangement uses TRBV7-3 and TRBJ2-6; TRBD1 aligns across 11 bases. CDR3 length: 20 residues. Germline loops: CDR1 SGHTA, CDR2 FQGTGA. The junction had 13 bases not matched to a gene; V was cut back by 2 bases and J by 4 bases. CDR3 region: CASSLSDRDRGFRGANVLTF. CDR3 bases: TGTGCCAGCAGCTTATCGGACCGGGACAGGGGGTTTCGAGGGGCCAACGTCCTGACTTTC.